Listed below are T cell receptor beta chains from one sample, sequenced in a study of T cell responses to AZD1222 COVID-19 vaccine. Assay: immunoSEQ multiplex PCR; the TCRdb copy retains only in-frame clones and omits some. The sample lists 130,000 to 150,000 clones; around 92% were seen once. The sequencing used peripheral blood, collected on day 0 of AZD1222 vaccination. The receptors shown here come from an adult in good health. The CDR3 runs from the conserved cysteine through the conserved F or W. Clone sizes are given selectively: once, few, many, or a class where the clone is expanded.

v_call	clone_size	j_call	cdr3_aa
TRBV27	-	TRBJ1-2	CASSPRTGIYYGYTF
TRBV30	-	TRBJ2-3	CAWTGLWADTQYF
TRBV30	-	TRBJ1-2	CAWSVQGAGGYTF
TRBV2	-	TRBJ1-5	CATHRDINQPQHF
TRBV13	-	TRBJ1-4	CASSLEGQGNEKLFF
TRBV29-1	-	TRBJ1-4	CSVEGPGLKLFF
TRBV5-1	once	TRBJ1-1	CASSRGGLNTEAFF
TRBV12-3/TRBV12-4	-	TRBJ2-1	CASSGYNEQFF
TRBV11-3	once	TRBJ2-3	CASSPRGRGNTDTQYF
TRBV7-6	-	TRBJ2-2	CASSYPGTGNTGELFF
TRBV4-1	-	TRBJ1-2	CASSQDAYGYTF
TRBV18	-	TRBJ2-3	CASSPWTETDTQYF
TRBV7-9	-	TRBJ1-1	CASSPEAEVTEAFF
TRBV30	-	TRBJ2-3	CASSRVAGGPDTQYF
TRBV11-2	-	TRBJ1-4	CASSLDNTVNEKLFF
TRBV12-3/TRBV12-4	-	TRBJ2-7	CASSSGTYYEQYF
TRBV10-3	-	TRBJ1-6	CAIRDSDSPLHF
TRBV6-4	-	TRBJ1-1	CASSVGTGEAEAFF
TRBV6-5	-	TRBJ1-2	CASSYLGQGSGYTF
TRBV2	-	TRBJ1-4	CASSGTVRAEKLFF
TRBV18	-	TRBJ2-3	CASSPGEPRDTQYF
TRBV2	few	TRBJ2-4	CASSISGQGKNIQYF
TRBV7-2	-	TRBJ2-5	CASSGGAGTGETQYF
TRBV7-3	-	TRBJ2-6	CASSLTVVTGANVLTF
TRBV5-1	-	TRBJ1-4	CASSLDRITNEKLFF
TRBV2	-	TRBJ1-2	CASIDRANYGYTF
TRBV7-9	-	TRBJ1-2	CASSLLLTDGYTF
TRBV7-2	-	TRBJ2-6	CASSLGQVPSGANVLTF
TRBV29-1	-	TRBJ1-2	CSVYSPAFYGYTF
TRBV7-7	-	TRBJ2-3	CASSLGSRSSTDTQYF
TRBV11-1	-	TRBJ1-2	CASSKHGTEVVGYTF
TRBV5-1	-	TRBJ2-7	CASSPKTGPYEQYF
TRBV3-1/TRBV3-2	-	TRBJ1-2	CASSQEGGRGYTF
TRBV2	-	TRBJ1-6	CASRFRANSPLHF
TRBV27	-	TRBJ1-2	CASSPQGQMYGYTF
TRBV10-3	once	TRBJ2-1	CAISDPGGSYNEQFF
TRBV9	-	TRBJ1-4	CASSFRTGLNEKLFF
TRBV7-2	few	TRBJ1-6	CASSLDGPARVVSPLHF
TRBV6-6	-	TRBJ2-2	CASSIGRVTNTGELFF
TRBV18	-	TRBJ1-2	CASSPLPRQGSGYTF
TRBV28	-	TRBJ2-3	CASSWGRGTDTQYF
TRBV24-1	few	TRBJ1-2	CATRGQGTSNGYTF